This is a list of T cell receptor beta chains from one sample in a study of shared clonotypes between healthy human individuals. The protocol was immunoSEQ multiplex PCR, while the TCRdb copy is restricted to in-frame clones and leaves out a portion. Found here are over a million clones, 95% to 97% of them singletons; the top ten hold about 1%. Sequencing input: naive CD4+ T cells sorted from blood. The source is a man under 40 in good health. The CDR3 runs from the conserved cysteine through the conserved F or W. The order of the fields is V gene, D gene, J gene, clone size, CDR3 protein, CDR3 DNA. A D gene is named only where the DNA matches it firmly. Clone size, where shown, is once, few, many, or a class for clones that have expanded.

TRBV15	NA	TRBJ2-1	NA	CATSRDGRVYNEQFF	TGTGCCACCAGCAGAGATGGCAGGGTTTACAATGAGCAGTTCTTC
TRBV28	NA	TRBJ1-2	NA	CATGDYGYTF	TGTGCGACCGGGGACTATGGCTACACCTTC
TRBV11-3	NA	TRBJ2-7	NA	CASSSGPSYEQYF	TGTGCCAGCAGCTCCGGTCCCTCTTACGAGCAGTACTTC
TRBV2	TRBD1	TRBJ1-6	NA	CASSPGQGDRNSPLHF	TGTGCCAGCAGCCCGGGACAGGGGGATCGTAATTCACCCCTCCACTTT
TRBV9	TRBD2	TRBJ2-3	NA	CASSATSGRDTQYF	TGTGCCAGCAGCGCCACTAGCGGCAGAGATACGCAGTATTTT
TRBV19	TRBD2	TRBJ2-5	NA	CASSSLAGQTQYF	TGTGCCAGTAGTAGTCTAGCGGGGCAGACCCAGTACTTC
TRBV10-2	NA	TRBJ2-1	once	CASSESGPLLNEQFF	TGCGCCAGCAGTGAGTCGGGTCCCCTGCTGAATGAGCAGTTCTTC
TRBV4-2	TRBD2	TRBJ2-7	NA	CASSQDRPGRGLAGTYEQYF	TGTGCCAGCAGCCAAGATCGTCCGGGGCGTGGACTAGCGGGAACCTACGAGCAGTACTTC
TRBV28	NA	TRBJ1-5	NA	CASSSTGNQPQHF	TGTGCCAGCAGTTCGACGGGGAATCAGCCCCAGCATTTT
TRBV7-2	TRBD1	TRBJ1-6	NA	CASSAGQGRNSPLHF	TGTGCCAGCAGCGCGGGACAGGGTAGGAATTCACCCCTCCACTTT
TRBV18	TRBD1	TRBJ2-7	NA	CASSPLMDRGYEQYF	TGTGCCAGCTCACCTTTGATGGACAGGGGATACGAGCAGTACTTC
TRBV5-1	NA	TRBJ2-7	NA	CASSSPQHEQYF	TGCGCCAGCAGCTCCCCCCAACACGAGCAGTACTTC
TRBV7-2	NA	TRBJ2-5	NA	CASSFSPETQYF	TGTGCCAGCAGCTTTTCCCCAGAGACCCAGTACTTC
TRBV28	NA	TRBJ2-2	NA	CATIGGSGTGELFF	TGTGCCACCATTGGGGGGAGTGGGACCGGGGAGCTGTTTTTT
TRBV11-2	NA	TRBJ1-4	NA	CASSLDRGGGEKLFF	TGTGCCAGCAGCTTAGACAGGGGAGGAGGTGAAAAACTGTTTTTT
TRBV6-5	NA	TRBJ2-7	NA	CASRTTSNEQYF	TGTGCCAGCAGAACTACTAGCAACGAGCAGTACTTC
TRBV30	TRBD1	TRBJ2-7	NA	CAWKNRDSSYEQYF	TGTGCTTGGAAAAACCGGGACAGCTCCTACGAGCAGTACTTC
TRBV28	TRBD1	TRBJ1-1	NA	CASRGQPVTEAFF	TGTGCCAGCAGGGGACAGCCCGTAACGGAAGCTTTCTTT
TRBV15	TRBD1	TRBJ1-5	NA	CATSRDPGTVNQPQHF	TGTGCCACCAGCAGAGATCCTGGGACAGTCAATCAGCCCCAGCATTTT
TRBV6-1	NA	TRBJ2-1	NA	CASSVGEAKFF	TGTGCCAGCAGTGTCGGGGAGGCGAAGTTCTTC
TRBV2	NA	TRBJ1-5	NA	CASSDLGGVGNQPQHF	TGTGCCAGCAGCGATTTGGGAGGTGTTGGCAATCAGCCCCAGCATTTT
TRBV5-1	TRBD2	TRBJ2-3	NA	CASSSLSSGPDTQYF	TGCGCCAGCAGCTCGCTCTCTAGCGGACCAGATACGCAGTATTTT
TRBV13	NA	TRBJ1-4	NA	CASSQKGITNEKLFF	TGTGCCAGCAGCCAAAAGGGTATAACTAATGAAAAACTGTTTTTT
TRBV18	NA	TRBJ2-2	NA	CASSPATPGELFF	TGTGCCAGCTCACCAGCGACCCCCGGGGAGCTGTTTTTT
TRBV5-4	TRBD2	TRBJ2-7	NA	CASSKGLAGSYEQYF	TGTGCCAGCAGCAAGGGACTAGCGGGATCCTACGAGCAGTACTTC
TRBV19	NA	TRBJ2-7	NA	CASSVSSGAASEQYF	TGTGCCAGTAGTGTTTCCTCCGGGGCCGCCTCCGAGCAGTACTTC
TRBV2	NA	TRBJ1-3	NA	CASSVQTDGNTIYF	TGTGCCAGCAGTGTTCAGACGGATGGAAACACCATATATTTT
TRBV4-1	NA	TRBJ2-6	NA	CASSQMSAGANVLTF	TGCGCCAGCAGCCAAATGTCAGCAGGGGCCAACGTCCTGACTTTC
TRBV2	NA	TRBJ2-7	NA	CASSGDKAAYEQYF	TGTGCCAGCAGTGGCGACAAGGCAGCCTACGAGCAGTACTTC
TRBV5-1	TRBD2	TRBJ2-1	NA	CASSSGLAEYNEQFF	TGCGCCAGCAGCTCGGGACTAGCGGAATACAATGAGCAGTTCTTC
TRBV5-5	NA	TRBJ2-7	NA	CASRLISGQTYEQYF	TGTGCTAGCAGACTTATCTCGGGACAAACATACGAGCAGTACTTC
TRBV6-1	TRBD1	TRBJ2-3	NA	CASSERLMTGRDTQYF	TGTGCCAGCAGTGAAAGGCTAATGACAGGGCGAGATACGCAGTATTTT
TRBV20-1	NA	TRBJ1-1	NA	CSAYPGFEAFF	TGCAGTGCGTACCCGGGGTTTGAAGCTTTCTTT
TRBV7-2	TRBD1	TRBJ1-1	NA	CASSPQGDTEAFF	TGTGCCAGCAGCCCACAGGGGGACACTGAAGCTTTCTTT
TRBV7-8	NA	TRBJ2-7	NA	CASSLGSAGMGIGFYEQYF	TGTGCCAGCAGCTTGGGTTCGGCAGGGATGGGAATAGGGTTCTACGAGCAGTACTTC
TRBV5-4	TRBD2	TRBJ2-3	NA	CASSLAGLAGATDTQYF	TGTGCCAGCAGCTTGGCCGGCCTAGCGGGAGCAACAGATACGCAGTATTTT
TRBV7-2	TRBD2	TRBJ2-1	NA	CASSLSSGGYNEQFF	TGTGCCAGCAGCTTAAGTAGCGGGGGCTACAATGAGCAGTTCTTC
TRBV5-5	TRBD2	TRBJ2-7	many	CASSLVALQRDGDEQYF	TGTGCCAGCAGCTTGGTAGCCCTCCAGCGGGATGGGGACGAGCAGTACTTC
TRBV27	NA	TRBJ2-3	NA	CASSFWGFQRDTQYF	TGTGCCAGCAGTTTCTGGGGATTCCAGAGAGATACGCAGTATTTT
TRBV2	NA	TRBJ1-5	NA	CASSDGQGGQPQHF	TGTGCCAGCAGTGACGGGCAGGGCGGTCAGCCCCAGCATTTT
TRBV27	TRBD1	TRBJ2-7	NA	CASSFAGQGTYEQYF	TGTGCCAGCAGTTTTGCGGGACAGGGTACCTACGAGCAGTACTTC